The source of this T cell receptor (beta chain) is a study of cytomegalovirus exposure and HLA in healthy donors. Study-wide findings and caveats: Excluded were some V segments that proved indistinguishable, including TRBV6-2 and TRBV6-3.

The CDR3 runs to 15 residues. The germline CDR1 and CDR2 sequences are SGHNT and YYREEE (reference sequence). J lost 7 bases, V lost 4 bases, and 10 bases had no gene match. Comments on this clone: Its specificity is not known.

The PCR contained 60 Vbeta and 13 Jbeta primers. Clones were sequenced by immunoSEQ multiplex PCR, and TCRdb holds only the in-frame ones, with some missing. The sample yields around 140,000 clones, 65% to 80% seen once. The receptor was derived from a man between 25 and 39 years old in good health and CMV-seronegative. Sample: PBMCs. The chain carries TRBV5-4 and TRBJ1-4, with 7 bases matching TRBD1. The CDR3 loop is CASSKPGTEGEKLFF. CDR3 nucleotides: TGTGCCAGCAGCAAGCCCGGGACAGAAGGTGAAAAACTGTTTTTT.